This T cell receptor beta chain came from a study of cytomegalovirus exposure and HLA in healthy donors. As regards this clone: Antigen: not known.

Overall study results and limits: The classifier, whose performance was assessed in both the original and validation cohorts, reportedly diagnosed cytomegalovirus status with high specificity and sensitivity. Cytomegalovirus association was assigned to about 180 TCR beta chains. Under in vitro conditions, a few CMV-associated chains were confirmed as specific for CMV antigens. Despite most TCR sequences being rare, some public TCRs occurred in many donors.

Libraries were prepared by immunoSEQ multiplex PCR; TCRdb keeps only in-frame clonotypes and omits some of them. Of fewer than 250,000 clones detected, roughly 83% appear once; the ten largest clones hold 1.4% to 1.5%. This CDR3 is built from 17 residues. After removal of 8 bases from V and 0 bases from J, the junction contained 11 bases not matched to a gene. CDR1 is MNHGY and CDR2 is SVAAGI in the germline V gene. The TCR comes from a woman younger than 30 in good health and CMV-seronegative. The J gene is TRBJ1-3, the V gene TRBV6-9; the match to TRBD1 covers 9 bases. Specimen: PBMCs. For the CDR3, the DNA is TGTGCCAGCTACTCTCTTACAGGGGGCAACTCTGGAAACACCATATATTTT. It translates to CASYSLTGGNSGNTIYF.